Listed below are T cell receptor beta chains from one sample, sequenced in a study of cytomegalovirus exposure and HLA in healthy donors. TCRdb's copy holds only in-frame clones and misses some; the assay was immunoSEQ multiplex PCR. The sample records 100,000 to 150,000 clones, about 81% being singletons. The source material was PBMCs. Receptors originate from a woman under 40 in good health and CMV-seronegative. Each CDR3 is given with its conserved first and last residue. A D gene is named only where the DNA matches it firmly. Clone size appears in some rows only: once, few, many, or a class for an expanded clone.

j_call clone_size v_call d_call cdr3_aa cdr3_nt
TRBJ2-1 NA TRBV6-5 TRBD2 CASSPWTSGYNEQFF TGTGCCAGCAGCCCATGGACTAGCGGTTACAATGAGCAGTTCTTC
TRBJ1-1 NA TRBV25-1 NA CASSHLNTEAFF TGTGCCAGCAGTCACTTGAACACTGAAGCTTTCTTT
TRBJ2-7 few TRBV25-1 TRBD1 CASLRGTGDSEQYF TGTGCCAGCCTCCGAGGGACAGGGGATAGCGAGCAGTACTTC
TRBJ1-3 once TRBV4-1 TRBD1 CASSHLPRDSSGNTIYF TGCGCCAGCAGCCATCTTCCCCGGGACAGCTCTGGAAACACCATATATTTT
TRBJ1-2 NA TRBV20-1 TRBD1 CSALPGQGYTF TGCAGTGCCCTACCGGGACAGGGCTACACCTTC
TRBJ2-3 NA TRBV28 NA CASTQEWRADTQYF TGTGCCAGCACACAGGAGTGGAGGGCAGATACGCAGTATTTT
TRBJ2-2 NA TRBV4-3 TRBD2 CASSPHSGTSGLNTTGELFF TGCGCCAGCAGTCCACACTCCGGGACTAGCGGGTTGAACACCACCGGGGAGCTGTTTTTT
TRBJ2-5 NA TRBV25-1 NA CASSVIETQYF TGTGCCAGCAGTGTCATAGAGACCCAGTACTTC
TRBJ1-2 NA TRBV19 NA CASSSRVYGYTF TGTGCCAGTAGCAGCAGGGTTTATGGCTACACCTTC
TRBJ2-1 NA TRBV5-1 TRBD2 CASSSGRALNEQFF TGCGCCAGCAGCTCCGGGAGGGCCTTAAATGAGCAGTTCTTC
TRBJ1-5 NA TRBV6-1 TRBD1 CASSEGQTNQPQHF TGTGCCAGCAGTGAGGGACAGACAAATCAGCCCCAGCATTTT